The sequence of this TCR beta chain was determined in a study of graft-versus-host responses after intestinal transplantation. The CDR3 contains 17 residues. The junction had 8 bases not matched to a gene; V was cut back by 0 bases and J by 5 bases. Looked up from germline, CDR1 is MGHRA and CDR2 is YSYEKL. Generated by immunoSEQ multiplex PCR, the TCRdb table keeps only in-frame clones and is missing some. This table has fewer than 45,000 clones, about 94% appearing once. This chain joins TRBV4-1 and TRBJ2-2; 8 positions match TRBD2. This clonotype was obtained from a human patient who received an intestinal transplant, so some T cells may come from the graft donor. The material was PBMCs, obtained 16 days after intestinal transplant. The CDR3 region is CASSQDARLAFTGELFF. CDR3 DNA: TGCGCCAGCAGCCAAGATGCGAGACTAGCGTTTACCGGGGAGCTGTTTTTT.